A selection of T cell receptor beta chains follows, all from one sample in a study of cytomegalovirus exposure and HLA in healthy donors. The table came from immunoSEQ multiplex PCR; TCRdb's copy has only in-frame clones and leaves some out. In the table there are around 39,000 clones, over 55% of which are singletons. Sequencing input: PBMCs. All receptors come from a human donor in good health. Each CDR3 is given with its conserved first and last residue. Each record gives: clone size, V gene, D gene, J gene, CDR3 protein, CDR3 DNA. The D gene is left open where the match is weak. Not every row has a clone size; where given, it reads once, few, many or a size class.

clone size: .; V gene: TRBV7-6; D gene: .; J gene: TRBJ2-7; CDR3 protein: CASSLVTGSVHEQYF; CDR3 DNA: TGTGCCAGCAGCTTAGTAACAGGGTCCGTCCACGAGCAGTACTTC
clone size: .; V gene: TRBV7-9; D gene: TRBD1; J gene: TRBJ1-1; CDR3 protein: CASSSERTGGTEAFF; CDR3 DNA: TGTGCCAGCAGCTCTGAGAGGACAGGGGGCACTGAAGCTTTCTTT
clone size: .; V gene: TRBV29-1; D gene: .; J gene: TRBJ1-1; CDR3 protein: CSVEGRMNTEAFF; CDR3 DNA: TGCAGCGTTGAGGGCAGGATGAACACTGAAGCTTTCTTT
clone size: once; V gene: TRBV4-1; D gene: TRBD1; J gene: TRBJ1-1; CDR3 protein: CASSPQGWTEAFF; CDR3 DNA: TGCGCCAGCAGCCCACAGGGGTGGACTGAAGCTTTCTTT
clone size: .; V gene: TRBV7-2; D gene: .; J gene: TRBJ2-7; CDR3 protein: CASSLSQGEQYF; CDR3 DNA: TGTGCCAGCAGCTTGTCCCAGGGCGAGCAGTACTTC
clone size: .; V gene: TRBV29-1; D gene: .; J gene: TRBJ2-3; CDR3 protein: CSVEGGQGMTDTQYF; CDR3 DNA: TGCAGCGTTGAAGGCGGGCAGGGGATGACAGATACGCAGTATTTT
clone size: .; V gene: TRBV7-2; D gene: .; J gene: TRBJ1-2; CDR3 protein: CATPRNDRLDTF; CDR3 DNA: TGTGCCACCCCAAGGAACGACAGGTTAGACACCTTC
clone size: .; V gene: TRBV2; D gene: TRBD1; J gene: TRBJ1-5; CDR3 protein: CASSEAKGRGLRGQPQHF; CDR3 DNA: TGTGCCAGCAGTGAAGCTAAGGGCAGGGGGCTACGCGGGCAGCCCCAGCATTTT
clone size: .; V gene: TRBV6-1; D gene: .; J gene: TRBJ2-6; CDR3 protein: CASSENRAGANVLTF; CDR3 DNA: TGTGCCAGCAGTGAGAACAGGGCTGGGGCCAACGTCCTGACTTTC
clone size: few; V gene: TRBV25-1; D gene: .; J gene: TRBJ1-5; CDR3 protein: CASSEFGSMKPQHF; CDR3 DNA: TGTGCCAGCAGTGAATTCGGGTCCATGAAGCCCCAGCATTTT
clone size: .; V gene: TRBV5-4; D gene: .; J gene: TRBJ1-2; CDR3 protein: CASSQRGVVDYGYTF; CDR3 DNA: TGTGCCAGCAGCCAGCGGGGGGTTGTCGACTATGGCTACACCTTC
clone size: .; V gene: TRBV11-2; D gene: .; J gene: TRBJ2-4; CDR3 protein: CASSITGNIQYF; CDR3 DNA: TGTGCCAGCAGCATAACAGGAAACATTCAGTACTTC
clone size: once; V gene: TRBV13; D gene: TRBD1; J gene: TRBJ2-7; CDR3 protein: CASSRGQELYEQYF; CDR3 DNA: TGTGCCAGCAGCCGAGGACAGGAACTCTACGAGCAGTACTTC
clone size: .; V gene: TRBV5-1; D gene: TRBD1; J gene: TRBJ1-2; CDR3 protein: CASSLNQGDGYGYTF; CDR3 DNA: TGCGCCAGCAGCTTGAATCAGGGGGATGGCTATGGCTACACCTTC
clone size: few; V gene: TRBV5-1; D gene: .; J gene: TRBJ1-5; CDR3 protein: CASRTGVNSNQPQHF; CDR3 DNA: TGCGCCAGCAGAACAGGCGTCAATAGCAATCAGCCCCAGCATTTT
clone size: .; V gene: TRBV5-1; D gene: .; J gene: TRBJ1-2; CDR3 protein: CASSLPDRNYGYTF; CDR3 DNA: TGCGCCAGCAGCTTGCCGGACAGAAACTATGGCTACACCTTC
clone size: medium-sized; V gene: TRBV6-1; D gene: .; J gene: TRBJ2-7; CDR3 protein: CASRLGTLTYEQYF; CDR3 DNA: TGTGCCAGCAGACTTGGGACTCTCACCTACGAGCAGTACTTC
clone size: .; V gene: TRBV4-1; D gene: .; J gene: TRBJ2-1; CDR3 protein: CASSQAYDFSRLRSYNEQFF; CDR3 DNA: TGCGCCAGCAGCCAAGCCTATGACTTCTCCCGACTACGCTCCTACAATGAGCAGTTCTTC
clone size: .; V gene: TRBV6-5; D gene: .; J gene: TRBJ1-1; CDR3 protein: CASRREKNTEAFF; CDR3 DNA: TGTGCCAGCAGGCGCGAAAAGAACACTGAAGCTTTCTTT
clone size: .; V gene: TRBV7-2; D gene: .; J gene: TRBJ1-4; CDR3 protein: CASSFWGGGNNEKLFF; CDR3 DNA: TGTGCCAGCAGCTTCTGGGGCGGGGGTAATAATGAAAAACTGTTTTTT
clone size: .; V gene: TRBV5-1; D gene: .; J gene: TRBJ1-2; CDR3 protein: CASSPGSLPYGYTF; CDR3 DNA: TGCGCCAGCAGCCCAGGGTCACTGCCCTATGGCTACACCTTC
clone size: few; V gene: TRBV7-2; D gene: .; J gene: TRBJ2-1; CDR3 protein: CASSLVFEDEQFF; CDR3 DNA: TGTGCCAGCAGCTTAGTTTTCGAGGATGAGCAGTTCTTC
clone size: .; V gene: TRBV5-1; D gene: TRBD2; J gene: TRBJ2-3; CDR3 protein: CASSWGGNGDTQYF; CDR3 DNA: TGCGCCAGCAGCTGGGGGGGGAATGGCGATACGCAGTATTTT
clone size: .; V gene: TRBV18; D gene: .; J gene: TRBJ2-7; CDR3 protein: CASSPTGTPYEQYF; CDR3 DNA: TGTGCCAGCTCACCTACAGGAACCCCCTACGAGCAGTACTTC
clone size: .; V gene: TRBV10-1; D gene: .; J gene: TRBJ2-4; CDR3 protein: CASSEGLAKNIQYF; CDR3 DNA: TGCGCCAGCAGTGAGGGGCTAGCCAAAAACATTCAGTACTTC
clone size: few; V gene: TRBV7-2; D gene: TRBD1; J gene: TRBJ2-7; CDR3 protein: CASSLDRVYEQYF; CDR3 DNA: TGTGCCAGCAGCTTGGACAGGGTCTACGAGCAGTACTTC
clone size: .; V gene: TRBV5-8; D gene: .; J gene: TRBJ2-7; CDR3 protein: CASSPSGRYEQYF; CDR3 DNA: TGTGCCAGCAGCCCGTCCGGCAGGTACGAGCAGTACTTC